This T cell receptor beta chain was captured in a study of cytomegalovirus exposure and HLA in healthy donors. Overall study: Of the donors genotyped, approximately 400 in all, around 77% fell in the Caucasian-associated ancestry cluster.

About this clone: Its antigen is currently unknown.

Study-level findings and limits: Follow-up analysis seemed to connect common viral pathogens with several of the most significant clusters identified. It was reported in a later analysis that an Asian-associated ancestry cluster showed fewer N-insertions than the roughly 710-donor mean.

Vbeta (60) and Jbeta (13) primers were used in the PCR. Method: immunoSEQ multiplex PCR; TCRdb's copy keeps in-frame clones and lacks some. Among 100,000 to 150,000 clones listed, 60% to 80% were seen once. Sequencing used PBMCs. The receptor's source is a male donor in good health and CMV-seronegative.

CDR3 loop: CASSDRNYQETQYF. DNA of the CDR3: TGTGCCAGCTCGGACAGAAACTACCAAGAGACCCAGTACTTC. The V gene is TRBV27, the J gene TRBJ2-5; TRBD1 might be the D (6 bases). The CDR3 has 14 amino acids. Germline values: CDR1 MNHEY, CDR2 SMNVEV (reference sequence). The V gene lost 8 bases and the J gene lost 0 bases, with 13 bases spanning the gap.